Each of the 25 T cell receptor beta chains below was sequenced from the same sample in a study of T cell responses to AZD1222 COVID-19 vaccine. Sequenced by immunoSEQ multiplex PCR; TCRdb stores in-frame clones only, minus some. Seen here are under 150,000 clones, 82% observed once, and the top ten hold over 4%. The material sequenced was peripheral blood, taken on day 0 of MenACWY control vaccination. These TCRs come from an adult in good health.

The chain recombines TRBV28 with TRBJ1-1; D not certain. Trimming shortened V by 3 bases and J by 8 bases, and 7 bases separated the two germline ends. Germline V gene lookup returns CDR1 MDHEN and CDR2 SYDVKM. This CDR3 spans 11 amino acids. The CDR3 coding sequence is TGTGCCAGCAGTTTGCGCCGGGAAGCTTTCTTT. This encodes CASSLRREAFF.

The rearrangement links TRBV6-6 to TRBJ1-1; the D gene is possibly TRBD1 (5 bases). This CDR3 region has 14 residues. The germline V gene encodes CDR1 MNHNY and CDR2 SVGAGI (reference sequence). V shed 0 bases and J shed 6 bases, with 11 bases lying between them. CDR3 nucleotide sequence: TGTGCCAGCAGTTACTCGAGGGGAGTCGCTGAAGCTTTCTTT. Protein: CASSYSRGVAEAFF.

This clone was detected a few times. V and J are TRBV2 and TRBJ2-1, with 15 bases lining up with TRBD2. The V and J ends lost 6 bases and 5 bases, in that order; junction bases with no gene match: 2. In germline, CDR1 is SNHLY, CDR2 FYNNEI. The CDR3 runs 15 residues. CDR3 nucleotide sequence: TGTGCCAGCAGCGGGACTAGCGGGGGGAACAATGAGCAGTTCTTC. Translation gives CASSGTSGGNNEQFF.

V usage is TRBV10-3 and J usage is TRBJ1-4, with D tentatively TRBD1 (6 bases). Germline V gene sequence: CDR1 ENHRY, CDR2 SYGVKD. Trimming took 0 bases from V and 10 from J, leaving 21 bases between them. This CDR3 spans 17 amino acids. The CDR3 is CAISESGPGHRGGKLFF. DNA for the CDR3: TGTGCCATCAGTGAGTCGGGACCGGGACATAGAGGAGGAAAACTGTTTTTT.

The CDR3 nucleotides read TGTGCCAGCAGTTTGCGCTCACAGGTCAATCAGCCCCAGCATTTT. Translating gives CASSLRSQVNQPQHF. The chain has TRBV28 and TRBJ1-5; D is perhaps TRBD1 (5 bases). Trimming stripped 3 bases from V and 3 bases from J, with 12 bases between. This CDR3 has 15 residues. Germline values: CDR1 MDHEN, CDR2 SYDVKM.

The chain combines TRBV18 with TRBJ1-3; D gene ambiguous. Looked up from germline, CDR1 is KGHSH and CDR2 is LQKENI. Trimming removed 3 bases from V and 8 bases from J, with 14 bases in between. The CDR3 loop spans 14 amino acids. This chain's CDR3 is CASSPLRGPDTIYF. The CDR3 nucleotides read TGTGCCAGCTCACCCTTACGAGGACCCGACACCATATATTTT.

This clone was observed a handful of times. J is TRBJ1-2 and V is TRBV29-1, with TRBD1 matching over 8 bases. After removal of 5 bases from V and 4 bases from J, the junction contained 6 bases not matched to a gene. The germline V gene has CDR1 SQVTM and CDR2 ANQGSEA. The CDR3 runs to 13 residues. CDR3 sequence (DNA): TGCAGCGTTTCGGGACAGGCGCTCTATGGCTACACCTTC. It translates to CSVSGQALYGYTF.

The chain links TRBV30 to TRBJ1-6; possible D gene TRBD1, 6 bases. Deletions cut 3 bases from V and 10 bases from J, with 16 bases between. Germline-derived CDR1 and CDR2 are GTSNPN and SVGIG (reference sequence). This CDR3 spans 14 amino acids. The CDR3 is CAWSDQGFRSPLHF. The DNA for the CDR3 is TGTGCCTGGAGCGATCAGGGGTTTCGGTCACCCCTCCACTTT.

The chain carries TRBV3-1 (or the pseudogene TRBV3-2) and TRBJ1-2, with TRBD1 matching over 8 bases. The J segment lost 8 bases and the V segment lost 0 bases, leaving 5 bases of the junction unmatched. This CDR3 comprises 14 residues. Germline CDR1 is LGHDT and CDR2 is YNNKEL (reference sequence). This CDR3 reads CASSQDNRGNGYTF. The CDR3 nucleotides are TGTGCCAGCAGCCAAGATAACAGGGGGAACGGCTACACCTTC.

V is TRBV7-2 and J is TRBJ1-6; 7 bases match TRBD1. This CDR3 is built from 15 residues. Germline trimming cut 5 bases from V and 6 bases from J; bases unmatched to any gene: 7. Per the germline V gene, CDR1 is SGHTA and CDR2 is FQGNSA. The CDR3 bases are TGTGCCAGCAGCCTTCACGGGACAGTTAATTCACCCCTCCACTTT. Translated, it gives CASSLHGTVNSPLHF.

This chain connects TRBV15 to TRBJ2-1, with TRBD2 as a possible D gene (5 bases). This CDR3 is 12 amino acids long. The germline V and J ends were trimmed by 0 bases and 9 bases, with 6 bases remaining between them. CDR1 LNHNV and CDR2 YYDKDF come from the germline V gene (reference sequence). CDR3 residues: CATSRDGSEQFF. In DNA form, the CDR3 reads TGTGCCACCAGCAGAGATGGGAGTGAGCAGTTCTTC.

CDR3 sequence reads: CASSRYRDLNTEAFF. CDR3 coding DNA: TGTGCCAGCAGCCGTTACAGGGATCTGAACACTGAAGCTTTCTTT. This rearrangement joins TRBV14 to TRBJ1-1; D possibly corresponds to TRBD1 (6 bases). CDR1 SGHDN and CDR2 FVKESK come from the germline V gene. The CDR3 totals 15 residues. V was cut by 4 bases and J by 0 bases, with 12 bases left in between.

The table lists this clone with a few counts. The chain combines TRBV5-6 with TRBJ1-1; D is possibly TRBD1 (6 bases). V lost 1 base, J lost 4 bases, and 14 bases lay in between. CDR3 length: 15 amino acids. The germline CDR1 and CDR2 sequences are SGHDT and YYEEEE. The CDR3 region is CASSLFPGVGTEAFF. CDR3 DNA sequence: TGTGCCAGCAGCTTGTTTCCAGGGGTGGGCACTGAAGCTTTCTTT.

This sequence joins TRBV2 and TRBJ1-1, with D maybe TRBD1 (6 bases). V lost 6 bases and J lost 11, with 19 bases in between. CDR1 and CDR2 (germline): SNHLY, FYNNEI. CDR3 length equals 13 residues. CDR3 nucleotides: TGTGCCAGCAGCACCGCGGCGCAGGGGTTCGCTTTCTTT. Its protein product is CASSTAAQGFAFF.

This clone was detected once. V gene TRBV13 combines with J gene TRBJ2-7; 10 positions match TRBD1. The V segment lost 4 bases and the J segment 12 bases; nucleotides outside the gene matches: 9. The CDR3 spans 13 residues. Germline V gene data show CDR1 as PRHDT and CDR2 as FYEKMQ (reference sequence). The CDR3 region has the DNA TGTGCCAGCAGCTCCGGGACAGGGGCCCACCTGTACGTC. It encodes CASSSGTGAHLYV.

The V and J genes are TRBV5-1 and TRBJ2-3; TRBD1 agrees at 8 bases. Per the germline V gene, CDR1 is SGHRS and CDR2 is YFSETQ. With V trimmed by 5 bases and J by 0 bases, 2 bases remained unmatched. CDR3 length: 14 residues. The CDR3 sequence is CASRGQASTDTQYF. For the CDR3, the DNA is TGCGCCAGCAGGGGACAGGCGAGCACAGATACGCAGTATTTT.

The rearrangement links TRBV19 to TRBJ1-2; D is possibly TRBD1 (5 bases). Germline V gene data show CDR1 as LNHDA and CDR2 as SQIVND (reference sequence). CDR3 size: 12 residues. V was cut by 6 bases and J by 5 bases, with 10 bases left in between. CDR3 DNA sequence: TGTGCCAGTAGGGCGGGGCTGTATGGCTACACCTTC. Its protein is CASRAGLYGYTF.

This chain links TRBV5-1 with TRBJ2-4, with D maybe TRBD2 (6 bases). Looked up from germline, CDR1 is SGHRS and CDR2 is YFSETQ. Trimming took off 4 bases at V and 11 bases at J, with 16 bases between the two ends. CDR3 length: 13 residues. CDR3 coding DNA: TGCGCCAGCAGCGTAGACCCCACGGGAGTTCAGTACTTC. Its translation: CASSVDPTGVQYF.

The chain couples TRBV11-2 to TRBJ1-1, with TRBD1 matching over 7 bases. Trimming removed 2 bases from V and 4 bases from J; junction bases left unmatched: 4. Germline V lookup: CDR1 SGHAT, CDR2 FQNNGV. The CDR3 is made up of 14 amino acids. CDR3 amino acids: CASSLLTGFTEAFF. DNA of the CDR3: TGTGCCAGCAGCTTACTGACAGGGTTCACTGAAGCTTTCTTT.

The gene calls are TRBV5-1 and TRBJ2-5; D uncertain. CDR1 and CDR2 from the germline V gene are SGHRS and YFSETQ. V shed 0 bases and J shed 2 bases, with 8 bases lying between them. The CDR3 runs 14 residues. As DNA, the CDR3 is TGCGCCAGCAGCTTGGGACTCCTTCAAGAGACCCAGTACTTC. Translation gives CASSLGLLQETQYF.

In DNA form, the CDR3 reads TGTGCCAGCAGCCACGGACAGCTCTATAATTCACCCCTCCACTTT. Amino acids: CASSHGQLYNSPLHF. This chain uses TRBV7-8 with TRBJ1-6, with a possible D match to TRBD1 (6 bases). The CDR3 spans 15 residues. V lost 5 bases and J 3 bases, leaving 11 bases between the germline ends. From germline, CDR1 is SGHVS and CDR2 FQNEAQ.

CDR3 protein: CASSGLGASSYNEQFF. CDR3 nucleotide sequence: TGCGCCAGCAGTGGCCTGGGGGCTAGCTCCTACAATGAGCAGTTCTTC. The V call is TRBV10-1, the J call TRBJ2-1, with D perhaps TRBD1 (6 bases). The CDR3 totals 16 residues. Between the trimmed V and J ends, which lost 4 bases and 0 bases, there was a span of 13 bases. Germline lookup yields CDR1 WNHNN and CDR2 SYGVQD (reference sequence).

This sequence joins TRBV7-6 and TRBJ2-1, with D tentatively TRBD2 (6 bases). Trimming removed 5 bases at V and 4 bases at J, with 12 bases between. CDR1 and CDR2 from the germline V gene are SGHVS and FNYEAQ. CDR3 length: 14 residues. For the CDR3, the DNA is TGTGCCAGCAGCCCACGGGGGATTTACAATGAGCAGTTCTTC. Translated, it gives CASSPRGIYNEQFF.

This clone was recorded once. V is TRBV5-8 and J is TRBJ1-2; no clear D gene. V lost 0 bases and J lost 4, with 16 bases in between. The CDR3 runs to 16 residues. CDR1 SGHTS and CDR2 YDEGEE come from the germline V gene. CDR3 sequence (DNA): TGTGCCAGCAGCTTGGACGACCCTTCAACTCTCTATGGCTACACCTTC. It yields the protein CASSLDDPSTLYGYTF.

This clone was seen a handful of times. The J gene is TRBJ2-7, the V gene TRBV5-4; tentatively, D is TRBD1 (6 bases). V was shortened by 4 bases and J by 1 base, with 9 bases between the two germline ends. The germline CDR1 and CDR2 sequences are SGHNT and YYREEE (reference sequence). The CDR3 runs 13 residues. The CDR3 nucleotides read TGTGCCAGCAGCCGGGACACTTCCTACGAGCAGTACTTC. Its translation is CASSRDTSYEQYF. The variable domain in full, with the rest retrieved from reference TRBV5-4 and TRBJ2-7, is ETGVTQSPTHLIKTRGQQVTLRCSSQSGHNTVSWYQQALGQGPQFIFQYYREEENGRGNFPPRFSGLQFPNYSSELNVNALELDDSALYLCASSRDTSYEQYFGPGTRLTVT.